Listed below are T cell receptor beta chains from one sample, sequenced in a study of blood T cells in healthy people across ages. A single record per CDR3 protein comes from TCRdb applying MiXCR to the 5' RACE reads. The repertoire holds about 1 million distinct CDR3 sequences, with under 30% as singletons. Another study also made use of these data, one on T cells of mothers and their children.

Sequenced sample: blood. Source of these receptors: a girl aged 2 to 10 in good health. Both conserved end residues are part of each CDR3. D genes are given only for firm matches. A row's size may be missing; if present it is once, few, many or a size class.

D: TRBD2; size: few; V: TRBV7-9; J: TRBJ2-7; CDR3: CASSLHASGTYEQYF; DNA: TGTGCCAGCAGCCTTCACGCTAGCGGGACCTACGAGCAGTACTTC
D: .; size: few; V: TRBV11-3; J: TRBJ2-2; CDR3: CASSPPGMNTGELFF; DNA: TGTGCCAGCAGCCCCCCAGGGATGAACACCGGGGAGCTGTTTTTT
D: .; size: few; V: TRBV29-1; J: TRBJ2-5; CDR3: CSVYRVGDQYF; DNA: TGCAGCGTTTACAGGGTAGGGGACCAGTACTTC
D: .; size: .; V: TRBV29-1; J: TRBJ2-4; CDR3: CSVLDTNKNIQYF; DNA: TGCAGCGTGCTGGACACCAACAAAAACATTCAGTACTTC
D: .; size: .; V: TRBV7-8; J: TRBJ2-5; CDR3: CASSLNGPGRGPENEYQETQYF; DNA: TGTGCCAGCAGCTTAAACGGTCCGGGCAGGGGCCCCGAGAACGAGTACCAAGAGACCCAGTACTTC
D: TRBD1; size: .; V: TRBV7-2; J: TRBJ1-5; CDR3: CASSLGRTGNQPQHF; DNA: TGTGCCAGCAGCTTAGGGAGGACAGGGAATCAGCCCCAGCATTTT
D: .; size: .; V: TRBV27; J: TRBJ2-7; CDR3: CASSVIGVDYEQYF; DNA: TGTGCCAGCAGTGTAATAGGGGTTGACTACGAGCAGTACTTC
D: .; size: few; V: TRBV14; J: TRBJ2-5; CDR3: CASSQSPLRETQYF; DNA: TGTGCCAGCAGCCAATCACCCCTTAGGGAGACCCAGTACTTC
D: TRBD2; size: .; V: TRBV7-3; J: TRBJ2-1; CDR3: CASSQVPGLAGYSYNEQFF; DNA: TGTGCCAGCAGCCAGGTTCCGGGACTAGCGGGTTACTCCTACAATGAGCAGTTCTTC
D: .; size: .; V: TRBV7-9; J: TRBJ1-1; CDR3: CASSLEVIGNTEAFF; DNA: TGTGCCAGCAGCTTAGAAGTTATAGGTAACACTGAAGCTTTCTTT
D: TRBD1; size: .; V: TRBV9; J: TRBJ1-2; CDR3: CASQISQGVADGCTF; DNA: TGTGCCAGCCAAATCAGTCAGGGGGTAGCAGATGGCTGCACCTTC
D: .; size: .; V: TRBV7-9; J: TRBJ2-3; CDR3: CASSSILVTDTQYF; DNA: TGTGCCAGCAGCTCAATACTAGTCACAGATACGCAGTATTTT
D: .; size: .; V: TRBV7-8; J: TRBJ1-1; CDR3: CASSLSRPENTEAFF; DNA: TGTGCCAGCAGCTTATCCCGACCGGAAAACACTGAAGCTTTCTTT
D: .; size: few; V: TRBV5-1; J: TRBJ2-4; CDR3: CASSLAYGENIQYF; DNA: TGCGCCAGCAGCTTGGCATACGGAGAAAACATTCAGTACTTC
D: .; size: few; V: TRBV14; J: TRBJ1-6; CDR3: CASSWSNSPLHF; DNA: TGTGCCAGCAGCTGGAGTAATTCACCCCTCCACTTT
D: .; size: .; V: TRBV12-3/TRBV12-4; J: TRBJ2-3; CDR3: CASSLLMGSTDTQYF; DNA: TGTGCCAGCAGTTTGTTGATGGGCAGCACAGATACGCAGTATTTT
D: .; size: .; V: TRBV5-1; J: TRBJ2-7; CDR3: CASSLAGQTAYEQYF; DNA: TGCGCCAGCAGCTTGGCAGGGCAGACAGCCTACGAGCAGTACTTC
D: .; size: .; V: TRBV25-1; J: TRBJ1-5; CDR3: CASSAPPGGRKQPQHF; DNA: TGTGCCAGCAGTGCACCTCCGGGGGGGCGGAAGCAGCCCCAGCATTTT
D: TRBD2; size: few; V: TRBV11-2; J: TRBJ2-1; CDR3: CASNPGRGEQFF; DNA: TGTGCCAGCAACCCCGGGAGGGGTGAGCAGTTCTTC
D: .; size: few; V: TRBV9; J: TRBJ1-1; CDR3: CASSVVSGVGATEAFF; DNA: TGTGCCAGCAGCGTAGTGTCAGGGGTAGGGGCCACTGAAGCTTTCTTT
D: .; size: .; V: TRBV5-1; J: TRBJ2-3; CDR3: CASSSGLNIATDTQYF; DNA: TGCGCCAGCAGCTCGGGCCTTAATATCGCCACAGATACGCAGTATTTT
D: .; size: few; V: TRBV12-3/TRBV12-4; J: TRBJ1-2; CDR3: CASSAGLVYGYTF; DNA: TGTGCCAGCAGTGCAGGGTTAGTCTATGGCTACACCTTC
D: .; size: few; V: TRBV7-2; J: TRBJ2-5; CDR3: CASSHSGDGETQYF; DNA: TGTGCCAGCAGCCATTCCGGGGACGGAGAGACCCAGTACTTC
D: .; size: .; V: TRBV27; J: TRBJ1-1; CDR3: CASSPDYRAKGTEAFF; DNA: TGTGCCAGCAGTCCGGACTATAGGGCTAAGGGCACTGAAGCTTTCTTT
D: .; size: .; V: TRBV6-1; J: TRBJ1-1; CDR3: CASSAKGVEAFF; DNA: TGTGCCAGCAGTGCCAAGGGAGTCGAAGCTTTCTTT
D: TRBD1; size: few; V: TRBV10-3; J: TRBJ1-5; CDR3: CAISEGTGGNQPQHF; DNA: TGTGCCATCAGTGAGGGGACAGGGGGCAATCAGCCCCAGCATTTT
D: TRBD2; size: few; V: TRBV24-1; J: TRBJ2-2; CDR3: CATRSASGDTGELFF; DNA: TGTGCCACCAGGTCCGCTAGCGGGGACACCGGGGAGCTGTTTTTT
D: TRBD1; size: .; V: TRBV6-2/TRBV6-3; J: TRBJ2-1; CDR3: CASSDRVVNNEQFF; DNA: TGTGCCAGCAGTGACAGGGTGGTGAACAATGAGCAGTTCTTC
D: .; size: .; V: TRBV29-1; J: TRBJ1-2; CDR3: CSVEGRGDGYTF; DNA: TGCAGCGTCGAGGGAAGGGGAGATGGCTACACCTTC
D: TRBD1; size: .; V: TRBV5-5; J: TRBJ2-3; CDR3: CASSRTGTGGSTDTQYF; DNA: TGTGCCAGCAGCCGGACCGGGACAGGGGGAAGCACAGATACGCAGTATTTT
D: TRBD1; size: few; V: TRBV7-6; J: TRBJ2-7; CDR3: CASSLEGGGTGDYEQYF; DNA: TGTGCCAGCAGCTTAGAAGGTGGTGGGACAGGAGACTACGAGCAGTACTTC
D: .; size: .; V: TRBV6-5; J: TRBJ1-5; CDR3: CASRGGGQPQHF; DNA: TGTGCCAGCAGGGGAGGGGGTCAGCCCCAGCATTTT
D: .; size: many; V: TRBV6-2/TRBV6-3; J: TRBJ2-7; CDR3: CASSTTGYEQYF; DNA: TGTGCCAGCAGCACCACGGGGTACGAGCAGTACTTC
D: .; size: .; V: TRBV5-1; J: TRBJ2-1; CDR3: CASSLESSPHNEQFF; DNA: TGCGCCAGCAGCTTGGAGTCGTCCCCACACAATGAGCAGTTCTTC
D: .; size: few; V: TRBV11-2; J: TRBJ2-1; CDR3: CASSSLLVSVYEQFF; DNA: TGTGCCAGCAGCTCTCTCTTGGTCTCAGTATATGAGCAGTTCTTC
D: .; size: .; V: TRBV27; J: TRBJ2-7; CDR3: CASIFVGSGYEQYF; DNA: TGTGCCAGCATTTTTGTGGGATCTGGCTACGAGCAGTACTTC
D: .; size: .; V: TRBV6-1; J: TRBJ1-5; CDR3: CASSRGGPVGQPQHF; DNA: TGTGCCAGCTCTAGGGGCGGCCCAGTTGGTCAGCCCCAGCATTTT
D: .; size: .; V: TRBV12-3/TRBV12-4; J: TRBJ2-2; CDR3: CASSPAGGGTPHTGELFF; DNA: TGTGCCAGCAGCCCCGCCGGGGGCGGAACCCCCCACACCGGGGAGCTGTTTTTT
D: .; size: .; V: TRBV4-3; J: TRBJ1-1; CDR3: CASSQEWGRRMNTEAFF; DNA: TGCGCCAGCAGCCAAGAATGGGGGAGACGGATGAACACTGAAGCTTTCTTT
D: .; size: .; V: TRBV7-9; J: TRBJ1-6; CDR3: CASSPLTGSPLHF; DNA: TGTGCCAGCAGCCCCCTTACAGGTTCACCCCTCCACTTT
D: .; size: .; V: TRBV28; J: TRBJ2-7; CDR3: CASSSLARQRNYEQYF; DNA: TGTGCCAGCAGCTCCCTCGCTCGACAGCGGAACTACGAGCAGTACTTC
D: .; size: .; V: TRBV7-8; J: TRBJ2-7; CDR3: CASSLLGPGDYEQYF; DNA: TGTGCCAGCAGCTTATTAGGGCCAGGGGACTACGAGCAGTACTTC
D: TRBD2; size: few; V: TRBV29-1; J: TRBJ2-7; CDR3: CSVRLADSYEQYF; DNA: TGCAGCGTCAGACTAGCGGATTCTTACGAGCAGTACTTC
D: .; size: .; V: TRBV20-1; J: TRBJ2-1; CDR3: CSAEPWDNEQFF; DNA: TGCAGTGCTGAGCCGTGGGACAATGAGCAGTTCTTC
D: .; size: few; V: TRBV20-1; J: TRBJ1-1; CDR3: CSAARTENTEAFF; DNA: TGCAGTGCTGCACGGACGGAAAACACTGAAGCTTTCTTT
D: .; size: .; V: TRBV7-2; J: TRBJ2-5; CDR3: CASSLRPLYQETQYF; DNA: TGTGCCAGCAGCTTACGTCCCCTGTACCAAGAGACCCAGTACTTC
D: .; size: few; V: TRBV9; J: TRBJ2-7; CDR3: CASSGSETAYEQYF; DNA: TGTGCCAGCAGCGGATCCGAGACAGCCTACGAGCAGTACTTC
D: .; size: .; V: TRBV4-1; J: TRBJ2-1; CDR3: CASSQFPFNEQFF; DNA: TGCGCCAGCAGCCAATTTCCCTTCAATGAGCAGTTCTTC
D: .; size: many; V: TRBV19; J: TRBJ2-7; CDR3: CASRTGSGEQYF; DNA: TGTGCCAGTAGGACAGGTTCCGGCGAGCAGTACTTC
D: .; size: .; V: TRBV28; J: TRBJ1-4; CDR3: CASSSSDREKLFF; DNA: TGTGCCAGCAGCTCCTCGGACCGAGAAAAACTGTTTTTT
D: .; size: few; V: TRBV6-5; J: TRBJ1-4; CDR3: CASSYLGGSNEKLFF; DNA: TGTGCCAGCAGTTACCTGGGGGGGTCTAATGAAAAACTGTTTTTT
D: TRBD2; size: few; V: TRBV20-1; J: TRBJ2-1; CDR3: CSARGKTSGTYNEQFF; DNA: TGCAGTGCTAGAGGGAAGACTAGCGGTACTTACAATGAGCAGTTCTTC
D: .; size: .; V: TRBV3-1; J: TRBJ2-5; CDR3: CASSQVDPGSETQYF; DNA: TGTGCCAGCAGCCAAGTCGATCCAGGGTCAGAGACCCAGTACTTC
D: TRBD2; size: .; V: TRBV3-1; J: TRBJ2-7; CDR3: CASSQSLAGGVYEQYF; DNA: TGTGCCAGCAGCCAATCTCTAGCGGGAGGGGTCTACGAGCAGTACTTC
D: .; size: .; V: TRBV9; J: TRBJ2-7; CDR3: CASSVSSLSSEQYF; DNA: TGTGCCAGCAGCGTCTCATCCCTTAGCTCCGAGCAGTACTTC
D: .; size: .; V: TRBV7-9; J: TRBJ2-7; CDR3: CASSSGGQITYEQYF; DNA: TGTGCCAGCAGCTCTGGCGGACAGATAACCTACGAGCAGTACTTC